Here is one T cell receptor (beta chain) with its context. Which antigen it targets is not known. Within one base of it there is no much larger clone, and no base qualities were kept. The CDR3 has 15 amino acids, counting the end cysteine and phenylalanine. The kept DNA is CDR3 alone, 45 bases in frame from the first base. CDR1 and CDR2 are drawn from the germline V gene: SGHRS, YFSETQ. V is reduced by 0 bases and J by 0 bases, leaving a spacing of 8 bases between them. This entry belongs to a study of post-analysis software for immune sequencing data (dated by TCRdb to 2013 to 2016). Notes on the research overall: Relapsing-remitting, secondary progressive and progressive-relapsing multiple sclerosis were recorded as disease courses, and subtype annotation was lacking for some patients. Patient repertoires were compared against ten to twelve previously published healthy control repertoires from donors aged 6 to 25 years. A subset of samples was prepared in parallel using single-end sample barcoding, then pooled and co-amplified after Illumina adapter ligation.

To demonstrate the VDJtools post-analysis software, TCR beta repertoires were profiled from the peripheral blood of 10 to 15 young patients with multiple sclerosis. Multiple sclerosis patients were children and adolescents aged about 6 to 15 years. General study outcomes and caveats: Direct clustering with F measure showed strong co-clustering of samples prepared in the same batch, prompting a batch-effect correction. Significantly lower normalized Chao1 diversity was found in multiple sclerosis patients than in controls, suggesting substantial peripheral T-cell clonal expansion. The control group was slightly older than the multiple sclerosis patient group. Significantly higher frequencies in patients than in controls were found for five or six TRBV segments, including TRBV5-6, TRBV5-1 and TRBV20-1.

Libraries came from PCR. Sequencing was carried out with an Illumina HiSeq 2500. To reduce PCR and sequencing biases, unique molecular identifiers were built into the TCR beta cDNA libraries. Approximately 500,000 cDNA molecules were obtained per 1 to 10 million input T cells, so each molecule approximated one T cell. The patient libraries were prepared and sequenced with the same protocol used for the earlier healthy control dataset. Samples belonging to the same batch were prepared together, multiplexed and sequenced on a shared HiSeq lane. The original pipeline was this. Raw barcoded reads were processed with MIGEC, discarding single-read molecular identifier groups before consensus assembly and CDR3 extraction. VDJtools was used for post-analysis of the clonotype tables, and diversity was normalized by down-sampling every dataset to the size of the smallest sample. To correct batch-related cross-sample contamination, repertoire overlap clustering matched CDR3 amino acid sequences but not nucleotide sequences. TCRdb ran its own pipeline on the public reads, namely fastp trimming at Q25 and MiXCR clone calling, and kept in-frame beta chains. Records with the same CDR3 protein are collapsed into one entry carrying the most frequent genes and DNA. The V and J calls reflect TCRdb's pipeline rather than the authors' work. Within this sample are roughly 540,000 distinct CDR3 sequences, with around a third of them counted one time only. About 6% of the sample lies in the top ten.

This receptor was taken from a girl between 2 and 17 years old with multiple sclerosis. The chain is made from TRBV5-1 and TRBJ2-3, with the D segment identity uncertain. Sequenced sample: blood. The CDR3 protein sequence reads: CASSLGGKSTDTQYF. In nucleotide form, the sequence is TGCGCCAGCAGCTTGGGAGGAAAAAGCACAGATACGCAGTATTTT.